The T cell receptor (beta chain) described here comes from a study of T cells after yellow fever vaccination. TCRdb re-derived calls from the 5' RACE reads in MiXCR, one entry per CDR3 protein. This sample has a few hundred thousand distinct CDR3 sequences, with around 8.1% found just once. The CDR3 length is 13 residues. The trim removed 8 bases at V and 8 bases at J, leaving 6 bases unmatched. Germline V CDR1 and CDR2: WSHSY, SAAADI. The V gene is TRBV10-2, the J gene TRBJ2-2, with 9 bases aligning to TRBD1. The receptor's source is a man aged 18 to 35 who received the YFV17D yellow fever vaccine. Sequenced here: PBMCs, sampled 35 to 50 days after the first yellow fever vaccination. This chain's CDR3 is CASSQGASGELFF. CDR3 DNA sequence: TGCGCCAGCTCACAGGGGGCATCGGGGGAGCTGTTTTTT.